These 25 T cell receptor beta chains came from one sample sequenced in a study of T cell responses to AZD1222 COVID-19 vaccine. TCRdb's table, derived via immunoSEQ multiplex PCR, lists solely in-frame clones and lacks some. The table has 100,000 to 150,000 clones, about nine tenths seen once; the top ten hold 7.6%. Sequenced material: peripheral blood, taken on day 0 of AZD1222 vaccination. These receptors were taken from an adult in good health.

The chain links TRBV18 to TRBJ2-7, with D possibly being TRBD2 (6 bases). The CDR3 totals 13 residues. Trimming pared 0 bases from V and 3 bases from J, leaving 6 bases between. Germline assignment: CDR1 KGHSH and CDR2 LQKENI. The CDR3 bases are TGTGCCAGCTCACCACCTAGCGGCTACGAGCAGTACTTC. Translation gives CASSPPSGYEQYF.

This sequence joins TRBV20-1 and TRBJ1-2, with 8 bases matching TRBD1. Germline V gene lookup returns CDR1 DFQATT and CDR2 SNEGSKA (reference sequence). The CDR3 has 17 amino acids. J gave up 3 bases and V 3 bases, and 15 bases lay outside the gene matches. CDR3 in amino acids: CSASVGQGASPHYGYTF. In DNA form, the CDR3 reads TGCAGTGCTAGTGTGGGGCAGGGGGCATCCCCCCACTATGGCTACACCTTC.

V gene TRBV2 combines with J gene TRBJ1-2; D not certain. From germline, CDR1 is SNHLY and CDR2 FYNNEI. V gave up 5 bases and J gave up 5 bases, with 12 bases separating them. The CDR3 spans 13 residues. CDR3 protein: CASSSELQYGYTF. For the CDR3, the DNA is TGTGCCAGCAGTTCTGAGCTCCAGTATGGCTACACCTTC. The full variable domain, completed using reference TRBV2 and TRBJ1-2, is EPEVTQTPSHQVTQMGQEVILRCVPISNHLYFYWYRQILGQKVEFLVSFYNNEISEKSEIFDDQFSVERPDGSNFTLKIRSTKLEDSAMYFCASSSELQYGYTFGSGTRLTVV.

The chain combines TRBV5-4 with TRBJ1-6, with D possibly TRBD1 on 6 matching bases. V lost 1 base and J 9 bases, leaving 11 bases between the germline ends. Germline CDR1 is SGHNT and CDR2 is YYREEE (reference sequence). There are 14 residues in the CDR3. CDR3 residues: CASSLTGARSPLHF. The CDR3 nucleotides are TGTGCCAGCAGCTTGACGGGGGCGCGTTCACCCCTCCACTTT.

The chain carries TRBV25-1 and TRBJ2-6; tentatively, D is TRBD1 (5 bases). Germline CDR1 MGHDK, CDR2 SYGVNS. V was cut by 4 bases and J by 2 bases, with 9 bases left in between. This CDR3 comprises 15 residues. The CDR3, as DNA: TGTGCCAGCAGTGGGCAGGGAACTGGGGCCAACGTCCTGACTTTC. Its protein product is CASSGQGTGANVLTF.

V gene TRBV7-3 combines with J gene TRBJ1-2, with D tentatively TRBD1 (5 bases). The CDR3 has 13 residues. Germline-derived CDR1 and CDR2 are SGHTA and FQGTGA. Deletions cut 5 bases from V and 5 bases from J, with 12 bases between. The CDR3 coding sequence is TGTGCCAGCAGCCCGGGCGGGACGTATGGCTACACCTTC. This sequence encodes CASSPGGTYGYTF.

The chain employs TRBV6-4 and TRBJ2-3; 14 nucleotides match TRBD2. Germline V CDR1 and CDR2: MRHNA, SNTAGT. Trimming cost V 5 bases and J 2 bases; bases outside gene matches: 6. The CDR3 runs to 17 residues. CDR3 in amino acids: CASSPTSGRAYTDTQYF. Here the CDR3 DNA reads TGTGCCAGCAGTCCGACTAGCGGGAGGGCCTACACAGATACGCAGTATTTT.

The chain joins TRBV7-2 to TRBJ2-5; D tentatively fits TRBD1 or TRBD2 (6 bases each). The CDR3 length is 15 residues. V shed 2 bases and J shed 3 bases, with 13 bases lying between them. The germline V gene encodes CDR1 SGHTA and CDR2 FQGNSA. Written as DNA, the CDR3 is TGTGCCAGCAGCTTAAGGGGGACTCCTGAAGAGACCCAGTACTTC. Amino acids: CASSLRGTPEETQYF.

J is TRBJ1-5 and V is TRBV7-8; the D is unclear. Trimming took off 4 bases at V and 5 bases at J, with 15 bases between the two ends. The germline CDR1 and CDR2 sequences are SGHVS and FQNEAQ. This CDR3 region has 15 residues. DNA for the CDR3: TGTGCCAGCAGCTCCTATGGAGGCGGGGATCAGCCCCAGCATTTT. Its translation is CASSSYGGGDQPQHF.

CDR3 DNA: TGCGCCAGCAGCTTGACGGGGGCCCAAGAGACCCAGTACTTC. Protein product: CASSLTGAQETQYF. The chain has TRBV5-1 and TRBJ2-5, with D perhaps assigned TRBD1 or TRBD2 (6 bases each). Germline lookup yields CDR1 SGHRS and CDR2 YFSETQ. The CDR3 consists of 14 residues. V was cut by 1 base and J by 1 base, with 8 bases left in between.

The chain recombines TRBV6-5 with TRBJ1-5; D remains ambiguous. CDR1 is MNHEY, CDR2 SVGAGI, per germline. Trimming left V 1 base short and J 0 bases short, with 7 bases between. The CDR3 totals 15 residues. As DNA, the CDR3 is TGTGCCAGCAGTTACTTGCCGGTTAGCAATCAGCCCCAGCATTTT. Amino acids: CASSYLPVSNQPQHF.

The chain has TRBV7-8 and TRBJ2-7; TRBD1 aligns across 9 bases. This CDR3 contains 14 residues. CDR1 is SGHVS, CDR2 FQNEAQ, per germline. Germline trimming cut 3 bases from V and 5 bases from J; bases unmatched to any gene: 5. The chain's CDR3 is CASSLRDRAHEQYF. CDR3 sequence (DNA): TGTGCCAGCAGCTTGCGGGACAGGGCCCACGAGCAGTACTTC.

DNA of the CDR3: TGTGCCAGCAGCTTAGATCTCAGGGTTGGTTCACCCCTCCACTTT. Translating gives CASSLDLRVGSPLHF. V and J are TRBV11-2 and TRBJ1-6, with TRBD1 as a possible D gene (5 bases). Trimming removed 0 bases at V and 9 bases at J, with 12 bases between. The CDR3 spans 15 residues. Germline-derived CDR1 and CDR2 are SGHAT and FQNNGV.

The V and J genes are TRBV3-1 (or the pseudogene TRBV3-2) and TRBJ2-7, with a tentative D call TRBD2 (6 bases). V was pared by 1 base and J by 5 bases, with 12 bases between. Per the germline V gene, CDR1 is LGHDT and CDR2 is YNNKEL (reference sequence). The length of the CDR3 is 14 residues. In DNA, the CDR3 is TGTGCCAGCAGCCAAGCCGGGGGTCTTCACGAGCAGTACTTC. Its protein is CASSQAGGLHEQYF.

The V and J genes are TRBV19 and TRBJ2-7; D remains ambiguous. Germline loops: CDR1 LNHDA, CDR2 SQIVND (reference sequence). V lost 7 bases and J 0 bases, leaving 10 bases between the germline ends. The CDR3 is 13 residues long. CDR3 sequence: CASMSTNSYEQYF. Here the CDR3 DNA reads TGTGCCAGTATGTCGACAAACTCCTACGAGCAGTACTTC.

V usage is TRBV5-1 and J usage is TRBJ2-5, with 7 bases fitting TRBD1. Germline V gene data show CDR1 as SGHRS and CDR2 as YFSETQ. V was pared by 4 bases and J by 3 bases, with 12 bases of the junction left unmatched. The CDR3 totals 16 residues. CDR3 DNA: TGCGCCAGCAGCCAGGTATACAGGGGTGCGGAAGAGACCCAGTACTTC. Its translation is CASSQVYRGAEETQYF.

This chain links TRBV5-4 with TRBJ1-6; no reliable D call. CDR1 is SGHNT, CDR2 YYREEE, per germline (reference sequence). The CDR3 covers 15 residues. The V end lost 6 bases, the J end lost 0 bases, and 10 bases lay between the germline ends. Written as DNA, the CDR3 is TGTGCCAGCACCACGGATCGCTCCTATAATTCACCCCTCCACTTT. Its protein is CASTTDRSYNSPLHF.

The chain recombines TRBV2 with TRBJ2-7; the match to TRBD2 covers 7 bases. Germline loops: CDR1 SNHLY, CDR2 FYNNEI. V was clipped by 1 base and J by 2 bases; unmatched bases: 11. The CDR3 spans 17 residues. The DNA for the CDR3 is TGTGCCAGCAGTGAAGTCATTATGTCTAGCGGTACCTACGAGCAGTACTTC. This encodes CASSEVIMSSGTYEQYF.

The chain joins TRBV4-1 to TRBJ2-1, with a possible D match to TRBD2 (5 bases). V was clipped by 1 base and J by 6 bases, with 10 bases between them. Germline V CDR1 and CDR2: MGHRA, YSYEKL. The CDR3 extends over 14 amino acids. The CDR3 DNA follows: TGCGCCAGCAGCCAAGGGACTGTGATCAATGAGCAGTTCTTC. Residues: CASSQGTVINEQFF.

This chain joins TRBV5-1 and TRBJ1-1; possible D gene TRBD1, 6 bases. The V gene lost 1 base and the J gene lost 2 bases, with 15 bases spanning the gap. CDR3 length: 16 amino acids. Germline V lookup: CDR1 SGHRS, CDR2 YFSETQ. This CDR3 is CASSLTLDRRNTEAFF. The CDR3 nucleotides read TGCGCCAGCAGCTTGACCCTAGACAGGCGCAACACTGAAGCTTTCTTT.

This chain uses TRBV7-6 with TRBJ2-5, with 8 bases lining up with TRBD2. This CDR3 is built from 15 residues. V lost 4 bases, J lost 6 bases, and 10 bases stayed unmatched. CDR1 is SGHVS, CDR2 FNYEAQ, per germline. CDR3 residues: CASSSGVAGKKTQYF. The CDR3 region has the DNA TGTGCCAGCAGCTCGGGAGTAGCGGGAAAAAAGACCCAGTACTTC. Combining the CDR3 with reference TRBV7-6 and TRBJ2-5 gives the whole variable domain GAGVSQSPRYKVTKRGQDVALRCDPISGHVSLYWYRQALGQGPEFLTYFNYEAQQDKSGLPNDRFSAERPEGSISTLTIQRTEQRDSAMYRCASSSGVAGKKTQYFGPGTRLLVL.

The V call is TRBV2, the J call TRBJ1-2; D remains ambiguous. Germline CDR1 SNHLY, CDR2 FYNNEI. Trimming stripped 2 bases from V and 4 bases from J, with 14 bases between. The CDR3 sequence is 15 residues long. The CDR3 nucleotides read TGTGCCAGCAGTGAAAAGAGGGCGGAACCCTATGGCTACACCTTC. Translated, it gives CASSEKRAEPYGYTF.

This chain connects TRBV11-2 to TRBJ2-1; a possible D gene is TRBD2 (5 bases). The germline V and J ends were trimmed by 5 bases and 10 bases, with 15 bases remaining between them. CDR1 and CDR2 (germline): SGHAT, FQNNGV. CDR3 length: 13 residues. The CDR3 DNA follows: TGTGCCAGCAGCCCAGGCGGCGGACTGGAGCAGTTCTTC. This translates into CASSPGGGLEQFF.

The chain combines TRBV12-3 or TRBV12-4 with TRBJ1-6; perhaps TRBD1 as D (5 bases). This CDR3 has 13 amino acids. V lost 5 bases and J lost 10, with 12 bases in between. The CDR3 coding sequence is TGTGCCAGCAGTCCAGGGACTGAGTCACCCCTCCACTTT. Its translation is CASSPGTESPLHF.

V gene TRBV11-2 combines with J gene TRBJ1-4; the match to TRBD1 covers 8 bases. V gave up 1 base and J gave up 6 bases; unmatched junction bases: 1. This CDR3 contains 14 residues. Germline-derived CDR1 and CDR2 are SGHAT and FQNNGV. In nucleotides, the CDR3 is TGTGCCAGCAGCTTAGGGACAGGGCATGAAAAACTGTTTTTT. The encoded protein is CASSLGTGHEKLFF.